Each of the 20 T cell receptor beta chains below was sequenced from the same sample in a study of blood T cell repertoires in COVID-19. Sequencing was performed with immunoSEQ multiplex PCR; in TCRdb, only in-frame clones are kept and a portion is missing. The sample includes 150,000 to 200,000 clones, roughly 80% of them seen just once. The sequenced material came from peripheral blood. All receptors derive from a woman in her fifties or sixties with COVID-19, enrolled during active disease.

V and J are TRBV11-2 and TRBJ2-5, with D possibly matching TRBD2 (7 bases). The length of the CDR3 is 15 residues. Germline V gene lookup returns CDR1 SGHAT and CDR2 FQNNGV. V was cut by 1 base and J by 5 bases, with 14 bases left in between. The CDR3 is CASSLGLGGGETQYF. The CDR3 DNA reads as TGTGCCAGCAGCTTAGGACTGGGAGGGGGGGAGACCCAGTACTTC.

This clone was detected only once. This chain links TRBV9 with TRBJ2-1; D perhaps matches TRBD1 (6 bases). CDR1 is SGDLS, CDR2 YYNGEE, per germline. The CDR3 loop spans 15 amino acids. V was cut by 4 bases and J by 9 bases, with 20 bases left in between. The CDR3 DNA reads TGTGCCAGCAGCCCCACAGGGTTGCCGGATGGTGAGCAGTTCTTC. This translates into CASSPTGLPDGEQFF.

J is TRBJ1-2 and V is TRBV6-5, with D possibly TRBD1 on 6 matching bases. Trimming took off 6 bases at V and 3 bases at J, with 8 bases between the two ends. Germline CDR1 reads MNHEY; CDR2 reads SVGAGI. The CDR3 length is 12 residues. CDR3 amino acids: CASSRTDYGYTF. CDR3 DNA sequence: TGTGCCAGCAGCAGGACAGACTATGGCTACACCTTC.

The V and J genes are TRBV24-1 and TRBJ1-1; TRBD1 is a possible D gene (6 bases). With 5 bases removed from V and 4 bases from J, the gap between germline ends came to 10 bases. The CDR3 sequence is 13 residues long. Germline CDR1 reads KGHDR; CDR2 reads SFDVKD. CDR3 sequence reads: CATSGGGLTEAFF. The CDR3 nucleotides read TGTGCCACCAGTGGGGGGGGGCTCACTGAAGCTTTCTTT.

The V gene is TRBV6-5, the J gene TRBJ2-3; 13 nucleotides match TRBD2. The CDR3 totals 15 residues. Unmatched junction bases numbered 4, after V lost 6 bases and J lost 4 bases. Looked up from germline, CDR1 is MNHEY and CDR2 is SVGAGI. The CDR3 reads CASSLGLAGPDTQYF. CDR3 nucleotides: TGTGCCAGCAGCTTGGGACTAGCGGGACCAGATACGCAGTATTTT.

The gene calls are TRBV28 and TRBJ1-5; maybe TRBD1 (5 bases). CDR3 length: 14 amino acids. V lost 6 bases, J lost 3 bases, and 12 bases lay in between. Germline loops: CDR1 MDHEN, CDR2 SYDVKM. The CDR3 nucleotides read TGTGCCAGCAGGATCCGGGACTCCAATCAGCCCCAGCATTTT. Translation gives CASRIRDSNQPQHF.

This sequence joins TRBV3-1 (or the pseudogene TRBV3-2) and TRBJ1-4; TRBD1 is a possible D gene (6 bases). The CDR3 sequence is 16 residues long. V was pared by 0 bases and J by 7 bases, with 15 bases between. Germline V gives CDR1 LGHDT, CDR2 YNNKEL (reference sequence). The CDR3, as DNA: TGTGCCAGCAGCCAAGAAATGGGACAAGGGGGTGAAAAACTGTTTTTT. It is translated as CASSQEMGQGGEKLFF.

The CDR3 DNA is TGTGCCAGTAGTTTCGACAGTGGGAATCAGCCCCAGCATTTT. As protein: CASSFDSGNQPQHF. This sequence joins TRBV19 and TRBJ1-5; D perhaps matches TRBD1 (5 bases). Germline CDR1 reads LNHDA; CDR2 reads SQIVND (reference sequence). The V and J ends lost 5 bases and 4 bases respectively, with 12 bases between them. This CDR3 has 14 residues.

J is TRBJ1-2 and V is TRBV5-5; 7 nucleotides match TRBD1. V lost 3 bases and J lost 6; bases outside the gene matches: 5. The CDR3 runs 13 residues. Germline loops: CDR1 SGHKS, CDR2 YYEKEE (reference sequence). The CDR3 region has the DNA TGTGCCAGCAGCTGGGGGACAGTCGATGGCTACACCTTC. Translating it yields CASSWGTVDGYTF.

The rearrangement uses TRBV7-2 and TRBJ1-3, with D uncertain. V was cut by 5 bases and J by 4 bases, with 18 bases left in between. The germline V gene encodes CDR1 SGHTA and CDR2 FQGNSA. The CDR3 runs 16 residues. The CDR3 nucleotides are TGTGCCAGCAGCGCACCCCCCCAGCACGGGGGAAACACCATATATTTT. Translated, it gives CASSAPPQHGGNTIYF.

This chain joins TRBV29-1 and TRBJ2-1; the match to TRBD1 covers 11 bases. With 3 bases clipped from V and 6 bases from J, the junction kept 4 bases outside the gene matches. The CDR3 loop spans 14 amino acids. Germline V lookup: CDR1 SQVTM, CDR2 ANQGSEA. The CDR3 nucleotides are TGCAGCGTTGACCTAGGGACAGGGGGCAATGAGCAGTTCTTC. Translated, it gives CSVDLGTGGNEQFF.

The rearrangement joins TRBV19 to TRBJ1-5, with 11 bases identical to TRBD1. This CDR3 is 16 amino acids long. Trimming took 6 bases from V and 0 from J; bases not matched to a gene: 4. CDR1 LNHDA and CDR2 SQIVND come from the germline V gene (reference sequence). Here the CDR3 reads CASRGTGGISNQPQHF. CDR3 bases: TGTGCCAGTAGAGGGACAGGGGGTATTAGCAATCAGCCCCAGCATTTT.

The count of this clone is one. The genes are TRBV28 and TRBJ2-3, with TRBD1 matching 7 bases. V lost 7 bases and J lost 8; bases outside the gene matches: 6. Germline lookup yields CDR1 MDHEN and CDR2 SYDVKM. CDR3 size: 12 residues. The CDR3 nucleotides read TGTGCCAGCAAGGGGGCAGCCGGTACGCAGTATTTT. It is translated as CASKGAAGTQYF. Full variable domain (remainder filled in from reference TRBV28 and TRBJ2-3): DVKVTQSSRYLVKRTGEKVFLECVQDMDHENMFWYRQDPGLGLRLIYFSYDVKMKEKGDIPEGYSVSREKKERFSLILESASTNQTSMYLCASKGAAGTQYFGPGTRLTVL.

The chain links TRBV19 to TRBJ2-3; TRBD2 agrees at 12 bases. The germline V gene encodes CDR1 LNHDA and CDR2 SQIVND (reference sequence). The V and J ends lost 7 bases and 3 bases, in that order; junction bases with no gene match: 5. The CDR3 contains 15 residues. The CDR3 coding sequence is TGTGCCAGTAATCTAGCGGGAGGGCCGACAGATACGCAGTATTTT. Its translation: CASNLAGGPTDTQYF.

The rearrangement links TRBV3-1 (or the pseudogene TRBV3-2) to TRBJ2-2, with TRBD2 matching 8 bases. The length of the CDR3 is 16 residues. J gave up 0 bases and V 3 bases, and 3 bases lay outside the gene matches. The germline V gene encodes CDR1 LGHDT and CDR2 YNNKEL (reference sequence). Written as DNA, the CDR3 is TGTGCCAGCAGCCATCGGGGGGGGTCGAACACCGGGGAGCTGTTTTTT. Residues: CASSHRGGSNTGELFF.

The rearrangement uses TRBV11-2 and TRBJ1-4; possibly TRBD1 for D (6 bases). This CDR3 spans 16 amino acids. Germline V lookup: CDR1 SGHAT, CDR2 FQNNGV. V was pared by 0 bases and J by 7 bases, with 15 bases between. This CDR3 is CASSLDPAGAGEKLFF. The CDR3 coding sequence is TGTGCCAGCAGCTTAGATCCGGCGGGGGCTGGTGAAAAACTGTTTTTT.

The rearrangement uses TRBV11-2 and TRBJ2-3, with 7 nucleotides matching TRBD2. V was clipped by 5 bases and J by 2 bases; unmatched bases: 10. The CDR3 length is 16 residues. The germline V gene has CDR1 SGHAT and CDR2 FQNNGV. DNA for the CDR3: TGTGCCAGCAGCCCCGAGGGCCTAGCGGTCACAGATACGCAGTATTTT. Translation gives CASSPEGLAVTDTQYF. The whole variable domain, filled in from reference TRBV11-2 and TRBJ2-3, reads EAGVAQSPRYKIIEKRQSVAFWCNPISGHATLYWYQQILGQGPKLLIQFQNNGVVDDSQLPKDRFSAERLKGVDSTLKIQPAKLEDSAVYLCASSPEGLAVTDTQYFGPGTRLTVL.

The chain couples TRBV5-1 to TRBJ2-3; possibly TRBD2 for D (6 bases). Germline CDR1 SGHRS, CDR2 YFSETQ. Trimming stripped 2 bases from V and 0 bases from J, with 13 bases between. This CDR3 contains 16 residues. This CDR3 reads CASSLAYGTSTDTQYF. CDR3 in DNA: TGCGCCAGCAGCTTAGCGTACGGGACTAGCACAGATACGCAGTATTTT.

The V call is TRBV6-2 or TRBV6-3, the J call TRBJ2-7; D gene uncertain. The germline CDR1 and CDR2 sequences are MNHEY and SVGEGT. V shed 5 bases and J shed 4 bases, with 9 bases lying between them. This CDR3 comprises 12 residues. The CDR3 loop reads CASSNTRYEQYF. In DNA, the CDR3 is TGTGCCAGCAGTAATACCCGGTACGAGCAGTACTTC.

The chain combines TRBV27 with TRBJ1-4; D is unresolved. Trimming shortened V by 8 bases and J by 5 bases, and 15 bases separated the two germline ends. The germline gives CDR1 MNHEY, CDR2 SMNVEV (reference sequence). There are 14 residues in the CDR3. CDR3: CASGTRIGNEKLFF. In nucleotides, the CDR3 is TGTGCCAGCGGAACCAGGATTGGGAATGAAAAACTGTTTTTT. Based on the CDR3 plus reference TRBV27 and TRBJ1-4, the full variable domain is EAQVTQNPRYLITVTGKKLTVTCSQNMNHEYMSWYRQDPGLGLRQIYYSMNVEVTDKGDVPEGYKVSRKEKRNFPLILESPSPNQTSLYFCASGTRIGNEKLFFGSGTQLSVL.